A single sample is the source of the 4 T cell receptor beta chains below, sequenced in a study of siplizumab effects on memory and regulatory T cells (dated by TCRdb to between 2019 and 2020). Preparation of the library involved the immunoSEQ multiplex PCR assay. TCRdb took over this immuneACCESS table, retaining in-frame rearrangements with V and J assigned. Such tables are incomplete; in checked studies, under half of the missing clones stem from an unresolved V gene, and the remainder is unexplained. Recorded for this sample are around 100,000 clones; about 94% of them occurred a single time. The ten largest clones take up 0.62% of the sample. Input material: Tregs sorted from blood. These receptors all come from a human donor in good health.

The V call is TRBV19, the J call TRBJ2-5; D might be TRBD1 or TRBD2, each matching 5 bases. Trimming pared 3 bases from V and 5 bases from J, leaving 13 bases between. This CDR3 contains 14 residues. CDR1 is LNHDA and CDR2 is SQIVND in the germline V gene (reference sequence). CDR3 loop: CASSIGGVPETQYF. CDR3 coding DNA: TGTGCCAGTAGTATTGGGGGAGTACCGGAGACCCAGTACTTC.

The chain couples TRBV15 to TRBJ2-1; the D is unclear. Germline CDR1 is LNHNV and CDR2 is YYDKDF (reference sequence). The CDR3 runs 14 residues. Between the trimmed V and J ends, which lost 1 base and 2 bases, there was a span of 6 bases. CDR3 in amino acids: CATSRVGTYNEQFF. The CDR3 DNA follows: TGTGCCACCAGCAGAGTGGGGACCTACAATGAGCAGTTCTTC.

The rearrangement uses TRBV10-3 and TRBJ2-7, with TRBD1 matching 10 bases. From germline, CDR1 is ENHRY and CDR2 SYGVKD. V shed 6 bases, J shed 5 bases, and the junction held 1 base outside the gene matches. The CDR3 has 12 residues. CDR3 nucleotides: TGTGCCATCAGGGGACAGGGGAACGAGCAGTACTTC. Translated, it gives CAIRGQGNEQYF.

The chain recombines TRBV27 with TRBJ2-1; 7 nucleotides align to TRBD1. Germline CDR1 MNHEY, CDR2 SMNVEV (reference sequence). Losses at the gene ends were 2 bases for V and 1 base for J; bases not matched to a gene: 8. The CDR3 loop spans 17 amino acids. CDR3 in DNA: TGTGCCAGCAGTTTACAACGGGGACAGAGGTCCTACAATGAGCAGTTCTTC. Protein product: CASSLQRGQRSYNEQFF.